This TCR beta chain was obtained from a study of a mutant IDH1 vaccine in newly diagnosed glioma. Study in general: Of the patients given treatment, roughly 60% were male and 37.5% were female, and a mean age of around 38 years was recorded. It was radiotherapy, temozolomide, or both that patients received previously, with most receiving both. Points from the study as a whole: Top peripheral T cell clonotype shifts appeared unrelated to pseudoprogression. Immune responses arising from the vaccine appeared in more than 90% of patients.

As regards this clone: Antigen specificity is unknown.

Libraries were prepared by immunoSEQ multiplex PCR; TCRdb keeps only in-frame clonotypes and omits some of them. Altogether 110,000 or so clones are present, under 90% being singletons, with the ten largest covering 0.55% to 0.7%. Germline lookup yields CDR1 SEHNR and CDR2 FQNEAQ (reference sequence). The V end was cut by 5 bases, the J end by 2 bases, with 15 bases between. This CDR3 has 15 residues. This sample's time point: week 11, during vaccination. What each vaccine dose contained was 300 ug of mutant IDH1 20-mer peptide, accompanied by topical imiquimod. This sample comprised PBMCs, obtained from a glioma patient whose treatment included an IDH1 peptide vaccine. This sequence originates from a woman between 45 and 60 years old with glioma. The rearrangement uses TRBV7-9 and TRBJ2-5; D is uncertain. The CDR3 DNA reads TGTGCCAGCAGCCTTTCAGACACGTTTCAAGAGACCCAGTACTTC. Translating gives CASSLSDTFQETQYF.